Below, 14 T cell receptor beta chains from the same sample are listed, as sequenced in a study of T cell repertoires in cytomegalovirus infection. A single record per CDR3 protein comes from TCRdb applying MiXCR to the reads. The sample yields around 320,000 distinct CDR3 sequences, approximately 9.5% seen once. Sequencing was performed on PBMCs. The receptors here all came from a human donor in good health (CMV status not recorded). Some clones in this sample may be carry-over from other donors' samples.

This clonotype was seen repeatedly, ten times or more. V gene TRBV7-2 combines with J gene TRBJ1-2; a weak D match, TRBD1 (6 bases). Germline-derived CDR1 and CDR2 are SGHTA and FQGNSA. The CDR3 runs to 13 residues. The ends were cut back, 5 bases at V and 8 bases at J, with 15 bases in the middle. CDR3 region: CASSPVQGWGYTF. The CDR3, as DNA: TGTGCCAGCAGCCCCGTACAGGGATGGGGCTACACCTTC.

This clonotype was picked up many times. V is TRBV7-8 and J is TRBJ2-7; unclear D gene. The CDR3 has 16 residues. Per germline, CDR1 SGHVS and CDR2 FQNEAQ. Trimming took off 0 bases at V and 0 bases at J, with 12 bases between the two ends. The CDR3 here is CASSLASAGSSYEQYF. The CDR3 DNA is TGTGCCAGCAGCTTAGCGTCGGCAGGTAGCTCCTACGAGCAGTACTTC.

The chain carries TRBV5-6 and TRBJ1-1; 10 bases are shared with TRBD1. Germline values: CDR1 SGHDT, CDR2 YYEEEE. The CDR3 contains 17 residues. With V trimmed by 5 bases and J by 0 bases, 10 bases remained unmatched. Here the CDR3 DNA reads TGTGCCAGCAGTCGGGACAGGGGATCGGGAATGAACACTGAAGCTTTCTTT. Its translation: CASSRDRGSGMNTEAFF.

This clonotype has ten or more counts. The chain joins TRBV25-1 to TRBJ1-2, with 7 bases fitting TRBD1. The CDR3 is 17 residues long. The germline V gene encodes CDR1 MGHDK and CDR2 SYGVNS. J gave up 4 bases and V 0 bases, and 11 bases lay outside the gene matches. The CDR3 nucleotides are TGTGCCAGCAGTGAATACAGGGACCGGTCAGGGGGCTATGGCTACACCTTC. Amino acids: CASSEYRDRSGGYGYTF.

The chain joins TRBV6-6 to TRBJ2-6; D possibly corresponds to TRBD1 (6 bases). This CDR3 spans 14 amino acids. The germline gives CDR1 MNHNY, CDR2 SVGAGI (reference sequence). The ends were cut back, 10 bases at V and 3 bases at J, with 13 bases in the middle. The CDR3 spells CATGGGFGANVLTF. The CDR3 DNA reads as TGTGCCACTGGGGGCGGGTTTGGGGCCAACGTCCTGACTTTC.

This clonotype has just a few counts. The J gene is TRBJ1-1, the V gene TRBV7-3; possibly TRBD1 for D (5 bases). The CDR3 is 12 residues long. CDR1 and CDR2 from the germline V gene are SGHTA and FQGTGA. With 4 bases removed from V and 11 bases from J, the gap between germline ends came to 14 bases. CDR3 in DNA: TGTGCCAGCAGCTCCGGGGGTGGGCCGGCTTTCTTT. Protein sequence: CASSSGGGPAFF.

This chain connects TRBV7-6 to TRBJ1-1; no firm D call. V lost 0 bases to trimming and J lost 6 bases, with 11 bases between them. The CDR3 has 14 amino acids. From germline, CDR1 is SGHVS and CDR2 FNYEAQ. The CDR3 is CASSLATARPEAFF. As DNA, the CDR3 is TGTGCCAGCAGCTTAGCTACAGCCAGGCCTGAAGCTTTCTTT.

The sample holds many counts of this clonotype. The chain is built from TRBV20-1 and TRBJ2-3; 9 bases match TRBD2. The CDR3 runs 16 residues. Trimming at V came to 0 bases and at J to 2 bases, leaving 6 bases not matched to a gene. CDR1 and CDR2 (germline): DFQATT, SNEGSKA (reference sequence). This chain's CDR3 is CSARDLASGTTDTQYF. The CDR3 DNA follows: TGCAGTGCTAGAGATCTGGCTAGCGGGACCACAGATACGCAGTATTTT.

This clonotype was picked up many times. The rearrangement links TRBV19 to TRBJ1-5; 7 bases fit TRBD1. The germline V gene has CDR1 LNHDA and CDR2 SQIVND (reference sequence). CDR3 length: 14 residues. Trimming took 5 bases from V and 5 from J; bases not matched to a gene: 6. Here the CDR3 reads CASSRDRAYQPQHF. In DNA form, the CDR3 reads TGTGCCAGTAGTCGAGACAGGGCGTATCAGCCCCAGCATTTT.

V is TRBV6-8 and J is TRBJ2-1, with TRBD2 matching 10 bases. The germline gives CDR1 MNHGY, CDR2 SAAAGT. Unmatched junction bases numbered 9, after V lost 6 bases and J lost 4 bases. CDR3 length: 16 residues. CDR3 coding DNA: TGTGCCAGCAGCACAGATAGCGGGGGGCCTTACAATGAGCAGTTCTTC. Protein: CASSTDSGGPYNEQFF.

CDR3 protein: CASSDWDLNEKLFF. The CDR3 coding sequence is TGTGCCAGCAGTGACTGGGACCTAAATGAAAAACTGTTTTTT. The V and J genes are TRBV6-1 and TRBJ1-4, with D tentatively TRBD1 (5 bases). The CDR3 sequence is 14 residues long. CDR1 and CDR2 (germline): MNHNS, SASEGT. Trimming took 3 bases from V and 5 from J, leaving 10 bases between them.

This clonotype was seen ten or more times. The chain carries TRBV7-2 and TRBJ2-2; 10 bases are a match to TRBD1. Germline-derived CDR1 and CDR2 are SGHTA and FQGNSA. This CDR3 spans 15 amino acids. The V segment lost 5 bases and the J segment 7 bases; nucleotides outside the gene matches: 7. This CDR3 reads CASSVDRGQSGELFF. Here the CDR3 DNA reads TGTGCCAGCAGCGTTGACAGGGGGCAGAGCGGGGAGCTGTTTTTT.

The chain has TRBV2 and TRBJ2-7; D is possibly TRBD1 (6 bases). Germline V lookup: CDR1 SNHLY, CDR2 FYNNEI. Trimming took off 7 bases at V and 6 bases at J, with 22 bases between the two ends. The CDR3 has 15 amino acids. CDR3 sequence (DNA): TGTGCCAGCATTGCGGACAGACAAGGAAGGGTCGAGCAGTACTTC. Translated: CASIADRQGRVEQYF.

DNA of the CDR3: TGTGCCTGGAGTATCGGACGGAAAGAGACCCAGTACTTC. Its protein product is CAWSIGRKETQYF. V is TRBV30 and J is TRBJ2-5; D remains ambiguous. The CDR3 contains 13 residues. Trimming left V 2 bases short and J 3 bases short, with 10 bases between. The germline CDR1 and CDR2 sequences are GTSNPN and SVGIG (reference sequence).